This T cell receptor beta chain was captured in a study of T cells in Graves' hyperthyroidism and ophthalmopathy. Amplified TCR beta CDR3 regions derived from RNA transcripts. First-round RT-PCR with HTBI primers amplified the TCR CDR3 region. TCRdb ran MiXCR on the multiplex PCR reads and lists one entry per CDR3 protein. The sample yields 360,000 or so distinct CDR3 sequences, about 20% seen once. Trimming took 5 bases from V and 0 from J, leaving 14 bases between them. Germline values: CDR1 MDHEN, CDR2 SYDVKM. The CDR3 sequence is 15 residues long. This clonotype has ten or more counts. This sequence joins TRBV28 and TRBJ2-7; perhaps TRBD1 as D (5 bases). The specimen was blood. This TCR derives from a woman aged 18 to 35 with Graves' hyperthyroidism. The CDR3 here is CASSPRTPSSYEQYF. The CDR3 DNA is TGTGCCAGCAGTCCCCGGACACCGAGCTCCTACGAGCAGTACTTC.